This T cell receptor beta chain appears in the sequencing data of a study of siplizumab effects on memory and regulatory T cells. General study findings and limits: Naive T cells seemed more diverse than memory cells; they also seemed major alloresponse contributors. Assignment to unstimulated subsets succeeded for only a minor fraction of the alloreactive clones.

V gave up 2 bases and J gave up 5 bases; unmatched junction bases: 2. CDR1 is MDHEN, CDR2 SYDVKM, per germline. CDR3 length: 13 amino acids. Some 99,000 TCR templates were measured in each sample. This table comes from immunoSEQ multiplex PCR, and its TCRdb copy is limited to in-frame clones, with some not included. The sample contains about 91,000 clones, roughly 97% of which appear only once. As regards this clone: No antigen is known for it.

The chain combines TRBV28 with TRBJ1-1, with 7 bases identical to TRBD1. This receptor was identified in a human donor in good health. The sample taken for sequencing was naive CD4+ T cells sorted from blood. The CDR3 coding sequence is TGTGCCAGCAGTTTACCCAGGGGGACTGAAGCTTTCTTT. It specifies CASSLPRGTEAFF.